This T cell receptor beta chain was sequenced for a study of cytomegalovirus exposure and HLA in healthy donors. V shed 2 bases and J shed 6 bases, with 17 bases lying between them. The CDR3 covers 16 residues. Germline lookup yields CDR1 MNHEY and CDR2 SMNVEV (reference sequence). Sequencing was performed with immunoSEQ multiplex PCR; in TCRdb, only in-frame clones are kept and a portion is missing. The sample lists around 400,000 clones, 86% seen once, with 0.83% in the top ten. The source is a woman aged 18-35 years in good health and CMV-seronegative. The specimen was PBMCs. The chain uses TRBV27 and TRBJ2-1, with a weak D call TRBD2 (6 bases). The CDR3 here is CASSLAVREFGNEQFF. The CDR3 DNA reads TGTGCCAGCAGTTTAGCGGTTCGGGAGTTTGGCAATGAGCAGTTCTTC.